The 32 T cell receptor beta chains below all came from one sample that was sequenced in a study of CXCR3-negative and CXCR3-positive naive CD8 T cells. Study-wide findings and caveats: In CXCR3-positive naive cells, the TRB CDR3s were more hydrophobic than in CXCR3-negative naive cells.

The antigens of these receptors remain unknown. UMI-labeled 5' RACE yielded the TRB cDNA libraries. TCRdb re-called the 5' RACE reads and catalogs CDR3 proteins one per entry, DNA excluded. This sample carries approximately 6,100 distinct CDR3 sequences, with 1.5% to 2% going to the ten biggest clones. The sequenced material came from naive CXCR3+ CD8+ T cells from blood. Subset defined: CD45RO-CCR7+CD27+CD95- naive CD8+ T cells expressing CXCR3 (TNR3+). These receptors were obtained from a human donor in good health. Some clones in this sample may be carry-over from other donors' samples.

This clonotype ranks as medium-sized in terms of frequency. The J gene is TRBJ2-2, the V gene TRBV2. The V gene's germline CDR1 is SNHLY and CDR2 FYNNEI. This CDR3 region has 16 residues. CDR3: CASSAQDLANTGELFF.

This clonotype is called medium-sized based on its frequency. The gene calls are TRBV20-1 and TRBJ2-7; checking the TCRdb D call of TRBD2 is not possible without DNA. CDR3 length equals 17 residues. Per the germline V gene, CDR1 is DFQATT and CDR2 is SNEGSKA (reference sequence). CDR3 in amino acids: CSARDDGEREVIYEQYF.

The rearrangement links TRBV9 to TRBJ1-2. The CDR3 totals 11 residues. CDR1 is SGDLS and CDR2 is YYNGEE in the germline V gene. CDR3 in amino acids: CASRYSDGYTF.

Judged by frequency, this clonotype is medium-sized. The rearrangement uses TRBV12-5 and TRBJ2-1. Germline CDR1 LGHNT, CDR2 FRNRAP. The CDR3 totals 12 residues. The CDR3 loop is CASGLTSNEQFF.

V and J are TRBV5-1 and TRBJ1-1. There are 17 residues in the CDR3. Per the germline V gene, CDR1 is SGHRS and CDR2 is YFSETQ. CDR3 sequence: CASSLAEYTKMNTEAFF.

Judged by frequency, this clonotype is medium-sized (0.01 to 0.1%). V and J are TRBV4-3 and TRBJ2-6. This CDR3 is built from 17 residues. Looked up from germline, CDR1 is LGHNA and CDR2 is YSLEER. The chain's CDR3 is CASSQDPGPAGANVLTF.

The chain carries TRBV23-1 and TRBJ2-7; TCRdb selects TRBD1, and the lack of DNA leaves this call unchecked. TRBV23-1 is given ORF status, its function remaining uncertain. The CDR3 contains 17 residues. The CDR3 sequence is CASSQTPASGGDYEQYF.

V usage is TRBV7-2 and J usage is TRBJ2-5. CDR1 and CDR2 (germline): SGHTA, FQGNSA. This CDR3 has 17 amino acids. The chain's CDR3 is CASSLDPFGNVEETQYF.

The J gene is TRBJ2-3, the V gene TRBV7-2. CDR3 length: 15 residues. Germline-derived CDR1 and CDR2 are SGHTA and FQGNSA. CDR3 amino acids: CASSLSLVNTDTQYF. Together with reference TRBV7-2 and TRBJ2-3, the CDR3 gives the full variable domain: GAGVSQSPSNKVTEKGKDVELRCDPISGHTALYWYRQSLGQGLEFLIYFQGNSAPDKSGLPSDRFSAERTGGSVSTLTIQRTQQEDSAVYLCASSLSLVNTDTQYFGPGTRLTVL.

In terms of frequency, this clonotype is medium-sized. The J gene is TRBJ2-1, the V gene TRBV7-2; TCRdb picks TRBD1, but there is no DNA to check that call. Per germline, CDR1 SGHTA and CDR2 FQGNSA. The CDR3 spans 18 residues. The CDR3 loop reads CASSSAPHRGPIYNEQFF.

This rearrangement joins TRBV20-1 to TRBJ1-5; TCRdb lists TRBD1, though no DNA is available to test this call. This CDR3 has 14 residues. In germline, CDR1 is DFQATT, CDR2 SNEGSKA (reference sequence). The CDR3 loop reads CSASDRDPNQPQHF.

Considering frequency, this clonotype is medium-sized (0.01 to 0.1%). The chain uses TRBV29-1 and TRBJ2-7; TCRdb names TRBD1, which stays unverified in the absence of DNA. This CDR3 is 11 amino acids long. Germline CDR1 is SQVTM and CDR2 is ANQGSEA. The chain's CDR3 is CSAGSEGVWNF.

The chain employs TRBV7-9 and TRBJ2-7; TCRdb lists TRBD2, though no DNA is available to test this call. Germline V lookup: CDR1 SEHNR, CDR2 FQNEAQ (reference sequence). The CDR3 contains 14 residues. The CDR3 sequence is CASSPIAGLTEQYF.

This chain connects TRBV7-6 to TRBJ2-1; the D call of TRBD1 rests on TCRdb alone, since no DNA is present to check it. Per germline, CDR1 SGHVS and CDR2 FNYEAQ. This CDR3 contains 16 residues. CDR3 sequence: CASSFGGDRNYNEQFF.

The chain combines TRBV4-3 with TRBJ2-7; TCRdb lists TRBD1, though no DNA is available to test this call. The length of the CDR3 is 15 residues. Germline V gives CDR1 LGHNA, CDR2 YSLEER. The CDR3 protein is CASSQVWDRAYEQYF.

This sequence joins TRBV27 and TRBJ2-7; TCRdb selects TRBD2, and the lack of DNA leaves this call unchecked. Germline V gene sequence: CDR1 MNHEY, CDR2 SMNVEV (reference sequence). The CDR3 extends over 14 amino acids. The CDR3 here is CASRASGRFHEQYF.

The rearrangement links TRBV29-1 to TRBJ2-1; TCRdb proposes TRBD2, but this gene call is untestable without DNA. The CDR3 covers 15 residues. Looked up from germline, CDR1 is SQVTM and CDR2 is ANQGSEA. CDR3 amino acids: CSVVGGLAGVNEQFF.

This clonotype shows up as medium-sized by frequency. V gene TRBV12-3 or TRBV12-4 combines with J gene TRBJ2-7; checking the TCRdb D call of TRBD2 is not possible without DNA. CDR3 length: 14 residues. Here the CDR3 reads CASNSGDFSYEQYF.

Considering frequency, this clonotype is medium-sized. V usage is TRBV20-1 and J usage is TRBJ2-1; TCRdb designates TRBD2, a call that cannot be tested without DNA. The germline V gene encodes CDR1 DFQATT and CDR2 SNEGSKA (reference sequence). The CDR3 spans 14 residues. Here the CDR3 reads CSAQGQREWYEQFF.

Frequency places this clonotype as medium-sized. V gene TRBV29-1 combines with J gene TRBJ2-7; TCRdb's D call of TRBD1 is untestable without DNA. CDR1 is SQVTM, CDR2 ANQGSEA, per germline. This CDR3 has 14 amino acids. CDR3 protein: CSVEGDGETYEQYF.

This clonotype counts as medium-sized by frequency. The rearrangement joins TRBV3-1 to TRBJ2-7. Germline loops: CDR1 LGHDT, CDR2 YNNKEL (reference sequence). The CDR3 extends over 15 amino acids. CDR3: CASSQGPYDSYEQYF.

The V and J genes are TRBV29-1 and TRBJ2-1; TCRdb lists TRBD1, though no DNA is available to test this call. This CDR3 region has 16 residues. Germline CDR1 SQVTM, CDR2 ANQGSEA. The CDR3 loop reads CSVEVPDRELYNEQFF.

J is TRBJ2-1 and V is TRBV29-1. The germline CDR1 and CDR2 sequences are SQVTM and ANQGSEA. The CDR3 has 11 residues. The CDR3 here is CSGPRNNEQFF.

The chain links TRBV29-1 to TRBJ1-2. Germline values: CDR1 SQVTM, CDR2 ANQGSEA. The CDR3 is 12 amino acids. CDR3: CSVEGRIYGYTF.

This CDR3 is CASSSGTAYNSPLHF. The V call is TRBV6-5, the J call TRBJ1-6; lacking DNA, the TRBD1 call made by TCRdb goes unchecked. Germline V lookup: CDR1 MNHEY, CDR2 SVGAGI. The CDR3 has 15 amino acids.

This chain uses TRBV18 with TRBJ1-1. From germline, CDR1 is KGHSH and CDR2 LQKENI. The CDR3 has 19 amino acids. The CDR3 loop is CASSPPDAFGRVAGTEAFF.

Frequency places this clonotype as medium-sized. The chain links TRBV6-5 to TRBJ1-2; TCRdb gives TRBD1 as the D gene, but with no DNA this cannot be confirmed. Germline values: CDR1 MNHEY, CDR2 SVGAGI. The length of the CDR3 is 14 residues. Here the CDR3 reads CASSSDTGSRGYTF.

This chain connects TRBV20-1 to TRBJ2-5. The CDR3 has 14 amino acids. Germline V CDR1 and CDR2: DFQATT, SNEGSKA (reference sequence). The CDR3 region is CSARDLDGQETQYF.

The CDR3 spells CSARGGVYSGNTIYF. The chain uses TRBV20-1 and TRBJ1-3; checking the TCRdb D call of TRBD1 is not possible without DNA. The CDR3 sequence is 15 residues long. CDR1 is DFQATT, CDR2 SNEGSKA, per germline (reference sequence).

This sequence joins TRBV29-1 and TRBJ1-3; TCRdb selects TRBD1, and the lack of DNA leaves this call unchecked. CDR1 and CDR2 (germline): SQVTM, ANQGSEA. There are 15 residues in the CDR3. The CDR3 is CSVENRGSSGNTIYF.

The chain has TRBV29-1 and TRBJ2-7; there is no DNA to check the TCRdb D call of TRBD1. Looked up from germline, CDR1 is SQVTM and CDR2 is ANQGSEA. This CDR3 has 14 amino acids. CDR3 region: CSVVGGADLYEQYF.

This chain connects TRBV6-5 to TRBJ1-6; TCRdb's assignment of TRBD1 cannot be checked, as there is no DNA. This CDR3 spans 16 amino acids. CDR1 and CDR2 from the germline V gene are MNHEY and SVGAGI. The chain's CDR3 is CASSYGGLTPNSPLHF.